This T cell receptor beta chain appears in the sequencing data of a study of blood T cell repertoires in COVID-19. Trimming took 5 bases from V and 6 from J, leaving 10 bases between them. Germline assignment: CDR1 SGHVS and CDR2 FQNEAQ. This CDR3 comprises 12 residues. Generated by immunoSEQ multiplex PCR, the TCRdb table keeps only in-frame clones and is missing some. This sample yields some 150,000 clones, of which approximately 89% are seen a single time; 0.7% to 0.9% belongs to the top ten. This TCR was recovered from a woman younger than 35 who had recovered from COVID-19. Specimen: PBMCs or T cells enriched from blood (not recorded which). The V call is TRBV7-8, the J call TRBJ1-1; D unclear. This CDR3 reads CASSQVRAEAFF. The CDR3 DNA is TGTGCCAGCAGCCAAGTCCGGGCTGAAGCTTTCTTT.